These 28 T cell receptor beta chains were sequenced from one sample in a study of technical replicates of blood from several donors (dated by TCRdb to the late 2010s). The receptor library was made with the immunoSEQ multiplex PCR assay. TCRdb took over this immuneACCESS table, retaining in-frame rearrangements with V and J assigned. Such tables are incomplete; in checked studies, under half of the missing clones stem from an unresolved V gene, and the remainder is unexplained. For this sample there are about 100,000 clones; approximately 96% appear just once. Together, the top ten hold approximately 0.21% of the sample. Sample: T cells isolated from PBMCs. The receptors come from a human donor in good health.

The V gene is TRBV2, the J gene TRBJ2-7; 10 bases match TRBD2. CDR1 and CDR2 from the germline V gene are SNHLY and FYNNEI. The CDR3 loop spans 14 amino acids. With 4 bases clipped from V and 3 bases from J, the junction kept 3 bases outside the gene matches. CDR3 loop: CASSGTSGSYEQYF. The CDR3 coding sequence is TGTGCCAGCAGTGGGACTAGCGGAAGCTACGAGCAGTACTTC.

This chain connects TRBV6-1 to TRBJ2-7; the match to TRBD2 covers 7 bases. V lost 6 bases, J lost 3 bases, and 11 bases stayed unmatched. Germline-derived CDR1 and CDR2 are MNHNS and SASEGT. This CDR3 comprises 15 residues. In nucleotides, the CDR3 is TGTGCCAGCAGGCGTGGTGGGGGGGAAAGCTACGAGCAGTACTTC. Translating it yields CASRRGGGESYEQYF.

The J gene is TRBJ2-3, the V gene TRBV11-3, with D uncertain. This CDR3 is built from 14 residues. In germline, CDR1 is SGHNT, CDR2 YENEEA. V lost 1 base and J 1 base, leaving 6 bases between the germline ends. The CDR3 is CASSLVTGTDTQYF. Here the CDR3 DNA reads TGTGCCAGCAGCTTAGTTACGGGCACAGATACGCAGTATTTT.

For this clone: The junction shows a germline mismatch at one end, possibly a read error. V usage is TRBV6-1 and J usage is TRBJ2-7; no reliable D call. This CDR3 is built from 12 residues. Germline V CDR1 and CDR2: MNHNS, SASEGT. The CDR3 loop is CASSERSERQNF. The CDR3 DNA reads TGTGCCAGCAGTGAAAGGTCAGAGAGGCAAAACTTC.

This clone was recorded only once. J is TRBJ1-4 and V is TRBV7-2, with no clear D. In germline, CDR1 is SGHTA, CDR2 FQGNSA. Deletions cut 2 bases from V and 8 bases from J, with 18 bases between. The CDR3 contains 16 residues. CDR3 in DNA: TGTGCCAGCAGCTTAAACTCCGGGTCTGTTCGGGAAAAACTGTTTTTT. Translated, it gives CASSLNSGSVREKLFF.

CDR3 sequence reads: CASSQVVAGGNEQFF. DNA of the CDR3: TGCGCCAGCAGCCAAGTGGTGGCAGGGGGCAATGAGCAGTTCTTC. The V gene is TRBV4-1, the J gene TRBJ2-1; 7 nucleotides line up with TRBD1. Germline V gives CDR1 MGHRA, CDR2 YSYEKL. The V gene end was trimmed by 1 base and the J gene end by 6 bases; junction bases not matched to a gene: 6. This CDR3 comprises 15 residues.

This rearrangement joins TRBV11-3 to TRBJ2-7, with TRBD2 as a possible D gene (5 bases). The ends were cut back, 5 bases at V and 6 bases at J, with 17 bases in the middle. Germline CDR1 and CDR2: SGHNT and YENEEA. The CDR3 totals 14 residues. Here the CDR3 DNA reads TGTGCCAGCAGCCCCTCCGGGAATTACCCCGAGCAGTACTTC. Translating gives CASSPSGNYPEQYF.

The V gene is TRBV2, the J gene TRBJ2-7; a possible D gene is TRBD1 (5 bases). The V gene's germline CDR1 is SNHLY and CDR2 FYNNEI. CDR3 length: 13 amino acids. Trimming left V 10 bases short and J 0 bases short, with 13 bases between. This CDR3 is CATYFDSSYEQYF. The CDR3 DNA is TGTGCCACGTACTTCGACAGCTCCTACGAGCAGTACTTC.

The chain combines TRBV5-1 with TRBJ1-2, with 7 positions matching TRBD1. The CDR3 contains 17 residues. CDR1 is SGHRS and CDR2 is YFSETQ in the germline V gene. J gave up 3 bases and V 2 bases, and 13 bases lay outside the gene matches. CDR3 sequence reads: CASSFYPGQRSYYGYTF. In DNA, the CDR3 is TGCGCCAGCAGCTTTTATCCGGGACAGCGGTCATACTATGGCTACACCTTC.

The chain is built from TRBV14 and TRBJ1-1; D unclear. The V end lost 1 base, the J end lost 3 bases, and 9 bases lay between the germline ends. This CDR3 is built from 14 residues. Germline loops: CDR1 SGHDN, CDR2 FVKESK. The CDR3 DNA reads TGTGCCAGCAGCCAAGTCTACGTAGACACTGAAGCTTTCTTT. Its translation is CASSQVYVDTEAFF.

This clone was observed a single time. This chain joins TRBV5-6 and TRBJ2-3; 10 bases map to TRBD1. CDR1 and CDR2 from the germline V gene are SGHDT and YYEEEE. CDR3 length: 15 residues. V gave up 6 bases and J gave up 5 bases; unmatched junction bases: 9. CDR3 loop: CASTLPGQGKDTQYF. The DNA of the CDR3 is TGTGCCAGCACGCTACCGGGACAGGGGAAAGATACGCAGTATTTT.

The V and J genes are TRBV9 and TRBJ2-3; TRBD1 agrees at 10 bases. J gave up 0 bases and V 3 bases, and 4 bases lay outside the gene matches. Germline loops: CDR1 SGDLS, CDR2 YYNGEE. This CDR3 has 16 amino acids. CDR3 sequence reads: CASSARGQGSTDTQYF. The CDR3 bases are TGTGCCAGCAGCGCCCGGGGACAGGGGAGCACAGATACGCAGTATTTT. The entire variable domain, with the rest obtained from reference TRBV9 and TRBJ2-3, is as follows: DSGVTQTPKHLITATGQRVTLRCSPRSGDLSVYWYQQSLDQGLQFLIQYYNGEERAKGNILERFSAQQFPDLHSELNLSSLELGDSALYFCASSARGQGSTDTQYFGPGTRLTVL.

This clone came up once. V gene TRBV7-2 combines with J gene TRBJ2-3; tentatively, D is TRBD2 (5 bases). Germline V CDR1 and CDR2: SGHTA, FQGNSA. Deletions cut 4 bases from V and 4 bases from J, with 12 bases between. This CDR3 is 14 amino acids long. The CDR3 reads CASSSRGEADTQYF. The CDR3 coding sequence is TGTGCCAGCAGCTCTCGGGGAGAAGCAGATACGCAGTATTTT.

This CDR3 is CASSVSPRPEQETQYF. As DNA, the CDR3 is TGTGCCAGCAGCGTAAGTCCAAGGCCGGAGCAAGAGACCCAGTACTTC. V is TRBV9 and J is TRBJ2-5; D gene ambiguous. Germline loops: CDR1 SGDLS, CDR2 YYNGEE. V lost 1 base to trimming and J lost 2 bases, with 15 bases between them. The CDR3 loop spans 16 amino acids.

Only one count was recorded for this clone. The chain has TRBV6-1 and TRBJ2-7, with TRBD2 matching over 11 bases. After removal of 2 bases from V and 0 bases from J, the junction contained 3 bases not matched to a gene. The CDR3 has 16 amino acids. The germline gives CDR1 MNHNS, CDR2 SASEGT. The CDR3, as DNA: TGTGCCAGCAGTGAATTAGGGACTAGCGGCTCCTACGAGCAGTACTTC. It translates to CASSELGTSGSYEQYF.

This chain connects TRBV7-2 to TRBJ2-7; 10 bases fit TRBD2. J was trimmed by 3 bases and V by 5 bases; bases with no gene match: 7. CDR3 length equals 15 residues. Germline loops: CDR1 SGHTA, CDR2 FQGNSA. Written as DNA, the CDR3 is TGTGCCAGCAGCCCCACGGGGACTAGCGTCTACGAGCAGTACTTC. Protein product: CASSPTGTSVYEQYF.

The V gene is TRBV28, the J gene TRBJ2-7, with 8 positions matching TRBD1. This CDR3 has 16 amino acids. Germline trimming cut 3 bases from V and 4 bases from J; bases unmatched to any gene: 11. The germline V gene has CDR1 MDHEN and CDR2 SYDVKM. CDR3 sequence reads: CASSFRPGTGGYEQYF. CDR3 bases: TGTGCCAGCAGTTTCCGGCCTGGAACAGGGGGGTACGAGCAGTACTTC.

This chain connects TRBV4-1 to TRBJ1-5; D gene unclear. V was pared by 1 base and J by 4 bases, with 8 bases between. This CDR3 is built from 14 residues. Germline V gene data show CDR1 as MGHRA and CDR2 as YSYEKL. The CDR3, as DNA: TGCGCCAGCAGCCAAGTGACACTGAATCAGCCCCAGCATTTT. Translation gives CASSQVTLNQPQHF.

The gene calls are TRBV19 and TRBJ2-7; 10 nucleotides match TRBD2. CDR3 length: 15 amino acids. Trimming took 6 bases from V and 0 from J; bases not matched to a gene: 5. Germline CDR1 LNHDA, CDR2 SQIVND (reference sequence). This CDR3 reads CASSTGLAASYEQYF. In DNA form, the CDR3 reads TGTGCCAGTAGCACCGGACTAGCGGCCTCCTACGAGCAGTACTTC.

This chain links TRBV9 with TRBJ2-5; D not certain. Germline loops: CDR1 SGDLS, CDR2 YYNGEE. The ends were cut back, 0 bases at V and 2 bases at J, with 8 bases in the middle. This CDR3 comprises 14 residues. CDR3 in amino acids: CASSVVGLQETQYF. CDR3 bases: TGTGCCAGCAGCGTAGTCGGGTTACAAGAGACCCAGTACTTC.

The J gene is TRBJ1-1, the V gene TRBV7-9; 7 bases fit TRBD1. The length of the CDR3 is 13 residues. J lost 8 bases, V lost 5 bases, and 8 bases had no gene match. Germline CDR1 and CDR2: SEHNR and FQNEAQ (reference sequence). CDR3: CASSKSTGAEAFF. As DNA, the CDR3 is TGTGCCAGCAGCAAATCCACAGGGGCGGAAGCTTTCTTT.

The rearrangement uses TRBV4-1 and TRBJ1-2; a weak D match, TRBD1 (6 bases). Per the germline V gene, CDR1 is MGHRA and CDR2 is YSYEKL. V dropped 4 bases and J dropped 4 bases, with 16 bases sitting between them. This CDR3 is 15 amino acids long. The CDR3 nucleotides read TGCGCCAGCAGCCGAGAGAACAGGGATCGCTATGGCTACACCTTC. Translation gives CASSRENRDRYGYTF.

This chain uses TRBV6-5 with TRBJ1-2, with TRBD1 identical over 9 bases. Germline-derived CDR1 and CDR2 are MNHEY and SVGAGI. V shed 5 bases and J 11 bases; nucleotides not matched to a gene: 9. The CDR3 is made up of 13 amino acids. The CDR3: CASSRGQGMWYTF. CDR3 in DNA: TGTGCCAGCAGTAGGGGACAGGGCATGTGGTACACCTTC.

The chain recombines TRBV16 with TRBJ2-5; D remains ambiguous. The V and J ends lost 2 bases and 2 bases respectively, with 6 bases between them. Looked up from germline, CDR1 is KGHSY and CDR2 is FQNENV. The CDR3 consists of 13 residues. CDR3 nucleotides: TGTGCCAGCAGCCAAGGCAGACAAGAGACCCAGTACTTC. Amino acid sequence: CASSQGRQETQYF.

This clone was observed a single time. For the CDR3, the DNA is TGTGCCAGTCCCGGGACAGGGTTTCAAGAGACCCAGTACTTC. As protein: CASPGTGFQETQYF. The chain has TRBV2 and TRBJ2-5, with 9 positions matching TRBD1. The CDR3 is made up of 14 amino acids. CDR1 is SNHLY and CDR2 is FYNNEI in the germline V gene. V gave up 9 bases and J gave up 2 bases; unmatched junction bases: 7.

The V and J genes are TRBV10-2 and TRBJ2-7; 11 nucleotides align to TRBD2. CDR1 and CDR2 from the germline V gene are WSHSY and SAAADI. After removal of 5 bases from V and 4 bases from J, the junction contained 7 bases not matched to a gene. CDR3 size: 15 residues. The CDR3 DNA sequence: TGCGCCAGCAGTCAACCGGGACTAGCGGATTACGAGCAGTACTTC. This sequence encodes CASSQPGLADYEQYF.

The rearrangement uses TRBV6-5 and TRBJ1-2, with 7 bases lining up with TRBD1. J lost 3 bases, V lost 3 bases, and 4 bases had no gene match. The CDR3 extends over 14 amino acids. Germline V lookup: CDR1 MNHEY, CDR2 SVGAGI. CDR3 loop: CASSYSDRDYGYTF. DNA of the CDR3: TGTGCCAGCAGTTATTCCGACAGGGACTATGGCTACACCTTC.

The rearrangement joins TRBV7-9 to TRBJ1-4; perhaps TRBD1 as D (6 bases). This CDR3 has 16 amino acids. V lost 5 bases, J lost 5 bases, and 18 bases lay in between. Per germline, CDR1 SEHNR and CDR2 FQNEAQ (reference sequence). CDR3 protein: CASSLTTGQRNEKLFF. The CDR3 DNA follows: TGTGCCAGCAGCCTAACAACCGGACAGAGAAATGAAAAACTGTTTTTT.